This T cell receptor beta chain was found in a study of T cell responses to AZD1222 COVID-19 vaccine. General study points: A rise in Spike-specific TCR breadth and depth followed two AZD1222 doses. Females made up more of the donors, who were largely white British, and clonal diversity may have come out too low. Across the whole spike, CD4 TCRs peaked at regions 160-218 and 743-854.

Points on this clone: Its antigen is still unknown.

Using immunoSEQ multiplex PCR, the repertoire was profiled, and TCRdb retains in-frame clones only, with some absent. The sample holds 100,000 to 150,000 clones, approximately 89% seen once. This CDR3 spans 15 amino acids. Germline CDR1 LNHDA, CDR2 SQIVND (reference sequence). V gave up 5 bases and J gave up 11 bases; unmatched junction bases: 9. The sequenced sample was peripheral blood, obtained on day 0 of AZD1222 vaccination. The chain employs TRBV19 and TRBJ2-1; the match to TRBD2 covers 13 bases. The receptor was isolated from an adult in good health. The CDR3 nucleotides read TGTGCCAGTAGTGGGGCGGGACTAGCGGGGAGTAAGCAGTTCTTC. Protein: CASSGAGLAGSKQFF. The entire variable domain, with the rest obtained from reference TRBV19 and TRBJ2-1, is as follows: DGGITQSPKYLFRKEGQNVTLSCEQNLNHDAMYWYRQDPGQGLRLIYYSQIVNDFQKGDIAEGYSVSREKKESFPLTVTSAQKNPTAFYLCASSGAGLAGSKQFFGPGTRLTVL.